The clone carrying this TCR beta chain was detected only once. Under the authors' procedure: Using reference gene primer amplification, nucleated cell counts were estimated. The assay was immunoSEQ multiplex PCR, and TCRdb's table has in-frame clones only and misses some. That table supplies the V and J calls and clone size; D and trimming were determined from the DNA. The table lists 120,000 to 150,000 clones, 65% to 85% of them singletons. CDR3 length: 13 amino acids. Germline CDR1 reads SGHKS; CDR2 reads YYEKEE (reference sequence). With V trimmed by 2 bases and J by 7 bases, 4 bases remained unmatched. The data derive from a study of blood T cell repertoires in COVID-19. Study summary: There were acute and convalescent COVID-19 samples, and they came from the United States, Italy and Spain. Sources were T cells, B-cell-depleted T cells, or PBMCs; the material itself was cDNA or gDNA.

Patients at the Seattle site were enrolled during active infection and followed longitudinally. This receptor was identified in a man aged 25-45 years with COVID-19, enrolled during active disease. The chain combines TRBV5-5 with TRBJ1-2; TRBD1 aligns across 8 bases. The sample was peripheral blood. CDR3 coding DNA: TGTGCCAGCAGCTTTGCAGACAGGGGTGGCTACACCTTC. Protein product: CASSFADRGGYTF.